This T cell receptor (beta chain) appears in the sequencing data of a study of T cells in Graves' hyperthyroidism and ophthalmopathy. Broader study findings: Most thyroid clonotypes with frequency above 0.001 were detected in blood.

The source material, RNA transcripts, was used to amplify TCR beta CDR3 regions. The TCR CDR3 first-round RT-PCR relied on the HTBI primer set. MiXCR, applied by TCRdb to the multiplex PCR reads, yields one record per CDR3 protein. This table has around 260,000 distinct CDR3 sequences, less than 30% appearing once. Preceding any ophthalmopathy symptoms, the blood sample dates from first hyperthyroidism diagnosis. From germline, CDR1 is MNHNS and CDR2 SASEGT. The CDR3 totals 12 residues. The V gene lost 10 bases and the J gene lost 3 bases, with 13 bases spanning the gap. Comment on this clonotype: Its target is not known.

Material: blood. The V call is TRBV6-1, the J call TRBJ2-7; possible D gene TRBD2, 5 bases. This TCR was recovered from a man aged 40-55 years with Graves' hyperthyroidism that later progressed to Graves' ophthalmopathy. The CDR3 protein is CATRDDFYEQYF. The CDR3 DNA follows: TGTGCCACTCGGGATGATTTCTACGAGCAGTACTTC.